A selection of T cell receptor beta chains follows, all from one sample in a study of cytomegalovirus exposure and HLA in healthy donors. Profiling relied on immunoSEQ multiplex PCR, and the TCRdb table lists in-frame clones only, not all of them. The sample yields under 200,000 clones, under 90% seen once. Sequenced material: PBMCs. All receptors come from a man between 18 and 29 years old in good health and CMV-seronegative. Both conserved end residues are part of each CDR3. Fields, in order: J gene, V gene, D gene, clone size, CDR3 length, CDR3 protein, CDR3 DNA. The D gene is left open where the match is weak. Where a row states a size, it is once, few, many or the class of an expanded clone; other rows omit it.

J: TRBJ2-2
V: TRBV2
D: .
size: .
length: 14
CDR3: CANTGGTVDGELFF
DNA: TGTGCCAACACCGGCGGGACAGTCGACGGGGAGCTGTTTTTT

J: TRBJ2-5
V: TRBV9
D: TRBD2
size: .
length: 16
CDR3: CASSVDGRERGETQYF
DNA: TGTGCCAGCAGCGTAGATGGGCGGGAGAGGGGAGAGACCCAGTACTTC

J: TRBJ2-5
V: TRBV7-3
D: .
size: .
length: 16
CDR3: CASSLNPPETGETQYF
DNA: TGTGCCAGCAGCTTAAATCCCCCCGAGACTGGAGAGACCCAGTACTTC

J: TRBJ2-7
V: TRBV2
D: .
size: few
length: 15
CDR3: CASRAQETSDYEQYF
DNA: TGTGCCAGCAGGGCACAGGAGACCAGCGACTACGAGCAGTACTTC

J: TRBJ1-5
V: TRBV6-1
D: .
size: .
length: 13
CDR3: CASSVGEWQPQHF
DNA: TGTGCCAGCAGTGTCGGGGAGTGGCAGCCCCAGCATTTT

J: TRBJ1-5
V: TRBV18
D: .
size: .
length: 13
CDR3: CASSPQGDQPQHF
DNA: TGTGCCAGCTCACCCCAGGGCGATCAGCCCCAGCATTTT

J: TRBJ1-1
V: TRBV7-8
D: TRBD1
size: .
length: 16
CDR3: CASSSGTGYVNTEAFF
DNA: TGTGCCAGCAGTTCAGGGACAGGGTACGTGAACACTGAAGCTTTCTTT

J: TRBJ2-2
V: TRBV7-6
D: .
size: .
length: 12
CDR3: CASTTGRGELFF
DNA: TGTGCCAGCACCACCGGTCGAGGGGAGCTGTTTTTT

J: TRBJ2-7
V: TRBV25-1
D: .
size: .
length: 14
CDR3: CASSEMGGPYEQYF
DNA: TGTGCCAGCAGTGAGATGGGGGGGCCCTACGAGCAGTACTTC

J: TRBJ1-1
V: TRBV18
D: TRBD1
size: few
length: 17
CDR3: CASSPRQGLSLGTEAFF
DNA: TGTGCCAGCTCACCAAGACAGGGATTGAGTTTAGGAACTGAAGCTTTCTTT

J: TRBJ1-4
V: TRBV7-8
D: .
size: few
length: 16
CDR3: CASSLEIRQANEKLFF
DNA: TGTGCCAGCAGCTTAGAGATTCGGCAGGCTAATGAAAAACTGTTTTTT

J: TRBJ1-4
V: TRBV7-9
D: TRBD1
size: once
length: 14
CDR3: CASTFGQGWEKLFF
DNA: TGTGCCAGCACCTTTGGACAGGGGTGGGAAAAACTGTTTTTT

J: TRBJ2-3
V: TRBV29-1
D: TRBD1
size: .
length: 14
CDR3: CSVTGTGRTDTQYF
DNA: TGCAGCGTGACGGGGACAGGGCGCACAGATACGCAGTATTTT

J: TRBJ2-2
V: TRBV5-1
D: .
size: once
length: 13
CDR3: CASGRPNTGELFF
DNA: TGCGCCAGCGGGCGCCCGAACACCGGGGAGCTGTTTTTT

J: TRBJ1-4
V: TRBV9
D: TRBD1
size: once
length: 17
CDR3: CASSVDPGTATNEKLFF
DNA: TGTGCCAGCAGCGTGGATCCCGGGACAGCAACTAATGAAAAACTGTTTTTT

J: TRBJ2-1
V: TRBV6-1
D: TRBD2
size: .
length: 15
CDR3: CASSGTSGSYSEQFF
DNA: TGTGCCAGCAGTGGAACTAGCGGCTCCTACAGTGAGCAGTTCTTC

J: TRBJ2-1
V: TRBV9
D: TRBD2
size: .
length: 17
CDR3: CASSPRSTAGGRNEQFF
DNA: TGTGCCAGCAGCCCGAGGAGTACAGCGGGAGGAAGAAATGAGCAGTTCTTC

J: TRBJ2-5
V: TRBV5-1
D: TRBD1
size: .
length: 13
CDR3: CASSLNRGETQYF
DNA: TGCGCCAGCAGCTTGAACAGGGGGGAGACCCAGTACTTC

J: TRBJ1-1
V: TRBV5-1
D: .
size: once
length: 13
CDR3: CASSLALGGSAFF
DNA: TGCGCCAGCAGCTTGGCCTTGGGGGGATCAGCTTTCTTT

J: TRBJ1-1
V: TRBV2
D: .
size: .
length: 13
CDR3: CASSNYLNTEAFF
DNA: TGTGCCAGCAGCAACTATCTAAACACTGAAGCTTTCTTT

J: TRBJ2-2
V: TRBV15
D: TRBD2
size: .
length: 17
CDR3: CATSRDRLAANTGELFF
DNA: TGTGCCACCAGCAGAGACCGACTAGCGGCCAACACCGGGGAGCTGTTTTTT

J: TRBJ2-1
V: TRBV11-3
D: .
size: .
length: 17
CDR3: CASSFQALSGSYNEQFF
DNA: TGTGCCAGCAGCTTTCAGGCGCTTTCTGGCTCCTACAATGAGCAGTTCTTC

J: TRBJ2-7
V: TRBV7-2
D: .
size: .
length: 12
CDR3: CASSLERERQYF
DNA: TGTGCCAGCAGCTTAGAAAGGGAGCGGCAGTACTTC

J: TRBJ1-2
V: TRBV6-5
D: .
size: .
length: 15
CDR3: CASSYGGSTNYGYTF
DNA: TGTGCCAGCAGTTACGGAGGGTCTACTAACTATGGCTACACCTTC

J: TRBJ1-4
V: TRBV28
D: .
size: .
length: 13
CDR3: CASTSTDFEKLFF
DNA: TGTGCCAGCACTTCAACGGACTTTGAAAAACTGTTTTTT

J: TRBJ1-1
V: TRBV5-1
D: .
size: .
length: 13
CDR3: CASSWEDSAEAFF
DNA: TGCGCCAGCAGCTGGGAAGACAGTGCTGAAGCTTTCTTT

J: TRBJ2-1
V: TRBV29-1
D: TRBD1
size: .
length: 13
CDR3: CSVRQGARNEQFF
DNA: TGCAGCGTTAGACAGGGGGCGCGAAATGAGCAGTTCTTC

J: TRBJ2-7
V: TRBV5-6
D: TRBD2
size: .
length: 15
CDR3: CASSRGLAGLSEQYF
DNA: TGTGCCAGCAGCCGTGGACTAGCGGGACTTTCCGAGCAGTACTTC

J: TRBJ2-3
V: TRBV2
D: .
size: .
length: 13
CDR3: CASSTNREDTQYF
DNA: TGTGCCAGCAGTACGAACAGGGAAGATACGCAGTATTTT

J: TRBJ2-1
V: TRBV18
D: .
size: once
length: 13
CDR3: CASSPTSSNEQFF
DNA: TGTGCCAGCTCACCTACTAGCTCGAATGAGCAGTTCTTC

J: TRBJ1-2
V: TRBV5-4
D: TRBD1
size: .
length: 14
CDR3: CASSLDRGSYGYTF
DNA: TGTGCCAGCAGCTTGGACAGGGGGTCCTATGGCTACACCTTC

J: TRBJ2-7
V: TRBV10-2
D: TRBD2
size: once
length: 14
CDR3: CATRLAGASYEQYF
DNA: TGCGCCACCCGGTTAGCGGGAGCATCCTACGAGCAGTACTTC

J: TRBJ2-6
V: TRBV28
D: .
size: .
length: 17
CDR3: CASRAPGANSGANVLTF
DNA: TGTGCCAGCAGGGCTCCGGGAGCTAACTCTGGGGCCAACGTCCTGACTTTC

J: TRBJ1-6
V: TRBV5-6
D: .
size: .
length: 15
CDR3: CASSLSRAHNSPLHF
DNA: TGTGCCAGCAGCTTGTCCAGGGCGCATAATTCACCCCTCCACTTT

J: TRBJ2-5
V: TRBV5-1
D: .
size: .
length: 16
CDR3: CASTPVGTAVGETQYF
DNA: TGCGCCAGCACCCCTGTTGGAACGGCGGTCGGAGAGACCCAGTACTTC

J: TRBJ1-1
V: TRBV28
D: TRBD1
size: .
length: 13
CDR3: CASRTGQVTEAFF
DNA: TGTGCCAGCAGAACCGGACAGGTCACTGAAGCTTTCTTT

J: TRBJ2-1
V: TRBV19
D: TRBD2
size: few
length: 15
CDR3: CASSQDASGRSRQFF
DNA: TGTGCCAGTAGTCAGGACGCTAGCGGGAGATCCCGGCAGTTCTTC

J: TRBJ2-5
V: TRBV11-2
D: .
size: .
length: 14
CDR3: CASSSTQGRQTQYF
DNA: TGTGCCAGCAGCTCGACTCAGGGTAGACAGACCCAGTACTTC

J: TRBJ2-7
V: TRBV5-1
D: .
size: .
length: 14
CDR3: CASSLSVGLYEQYF
DNA: TGCGCCAGCAGCTTGTCTGTCGGACTCTACGAGCAGTACTTC